This TCR beta chain derives from a study of T cell responses to AZD1222 COVID-19 vaccine. Study overall: The analysis combined second doses at about 4 or about 12 weeks. Findings and caveats of the study: Vaccine-associated CD4 TCRs spanned spike, dominant at 160-218 and 743-854. At baseline, seropositivity was found in only a handful of AZD1222 recipients. It should be noted that donors were predominantly white British and more often female, and clonal diversity was possibly underestimated.

Measured with immunoSEQ multiplex PCR; TCRdb has only the in-frame clones, and not every one. This table has 150,000 or so clones, over 80% appearing once. V lost 3 bases to trimming and J lost 1 base, with 17 bases between them. The CDR3 covers 17 residues. Germline assignment: CDR1 MDHEN and CDR2 SYDVKM. Comments on this clone: Its antigen is not known.

The chain has TRBV28 and TRBJ2-3; maybe TRBD2 (5 bases). This specimen consisted of peripheral blood, obtained on day 0 of AZD1222 vaccination. The clonotype was recovered from an adult in good health. CDR3 in DNA: TGTGCCAGCAGTTTTCCGGTCGGACTTTCGGGCACAGATACGCAGTATTTT. This gives the protein CASSFPVGLSGTDTQYF.